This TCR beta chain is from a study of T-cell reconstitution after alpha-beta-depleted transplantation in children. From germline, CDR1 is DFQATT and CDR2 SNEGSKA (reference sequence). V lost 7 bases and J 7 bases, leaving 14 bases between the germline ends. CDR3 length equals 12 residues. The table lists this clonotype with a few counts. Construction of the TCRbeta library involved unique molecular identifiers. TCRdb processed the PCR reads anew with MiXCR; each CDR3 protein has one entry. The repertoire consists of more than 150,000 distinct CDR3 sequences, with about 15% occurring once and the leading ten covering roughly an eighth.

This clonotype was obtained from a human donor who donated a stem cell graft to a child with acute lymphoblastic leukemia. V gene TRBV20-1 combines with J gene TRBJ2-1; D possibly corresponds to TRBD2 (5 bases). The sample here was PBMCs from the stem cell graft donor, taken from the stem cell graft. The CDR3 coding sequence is TGCAGTGTCGGGATGGGGTCAAATGAGCAGTTCTTC. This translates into CSVGMGSNEQFF.